This T cell receptor (beta chain) derives from a study of T cell responses to AZD1222 COVID-19 vaccine. Study-level points and caveats: The breadth and depth of Spike-specific TCRs increased once two AZD1222 doses had been given. There were repertoire samples only from the period after the peak T cell response. Only 5 or 6 people who got AZD1222 tested seropositive at baseline. Distributed over spike, vaccine-associated CD4 TCRs predominated at 160-218 and 743-854.

Comment on this clone: Its specificity is not known.

The CDR3 totals 12 residues. J lost 5 bases, V lost 8 bases, and 6 bases had no gene match. Germline V CDR1 and CDR2: MNHEY, SVGAGI. Data came from immunoSEQ multiplex PCR; TCRdb stores just in-frame clones and leaves some out. Seen here are some 170,000 clones, around 87% observed once, and the top ten hold about 4.5%. The genes are TRBV6-5 and TRBJ2-7; 7 bases agree with TRBD1. Material: peripheral blood, obtained 28 days after the second AZD1222 dose. The clonotype comes from an adult who received the AZD1222 COVID-19 vaccine. CDR3 bases: TGTGCCAGCTGCAGGGGGTGGGACGAGCAGTACTTC. Translating it yields CASCRGWDEQYF.